This T cell receptor beta chain originates from a study of blood T cell repertoires in COVID-19. Generated by immunoSEQ multiplex PCR, the TCRdb table keeps only in-frame clones and is missing some. The sample shows 100,000 to 150,000 clones, about four fifths of them seen only once. This CDR3 is built from 13 residues. Germline loops: CDR1 ENHRY, CDR2 SYGVKD. V trimming: 9 bases; J trimming: 1 base; junction bases outside the gene matches: 2. The receptor comes from a woman aged 55-69 years with active or convalescent COVID-19. Material: peripheral blood. The V gene is TRBV10-3, the J gene TRBJ2-3, with 9 nucleotides matching TRBD2. The chain's CDR3 is CAIQREGTDTQYF. The CDR3 nucleotides are TGTGCCATACAGCGGGAGGGCACAGATACGCAGTATTTT.